The rows below give T cell receptor beta chains drawn from one sample of a study of cytomegalovirus exposure and HLA in healthy donors. Data came from immunoSEQ multiplex PCR; TCRdb stores just in-frame clones and leaves some out. This sample has under 200,000 clones, with 80% to 85% found just once. The sample consisted of PBMCs. The origin of the receptors is a girl aged 2 to 9 in good health and CMV-seropositive. Both conserved end residues are part of each CDR3. The order of the fields is clone size, J gene, D gene, V gene, CDR3 protein, CDR3 DNA. A D gene is named only where the DNA matches it firmly. Rows may omit the clone size; those that give it use once, few, many or a size class.

abundance: .; j_gene: TRBJ2-2; d_gene: .; v_gene: TRBV10-3; CDR3aa: CAIGAANANTGELFF; CDR3nt: TGTGCCATCGGGGCAGCGAACGCGAACACCGGGGAGCTGTTTTTT
abundance: .; j_gene: TRBJ2-3; d_gene: TRBD1; v_gene: TRBV5-1; CDR3aa: CASSLGTGTDTQYF; CDR3nt: TGCGCCAGCAGCCTAGGGACAGGCACAGATACGCAGTATTTT
abundance: .; j_gene: TRBJ1-2; d_gene: .; v_gene: TRBV7-9; CDR3aa: CASTPPEARQSYGYTF; CDR3nt: TGTGCCAGCACCCCCCCGGAAGCGCGACAGTCCTATGGCTACACCTTC
abundance: .; j_gene: TRBJ2-7; d_gene: .; v_gene: TRBV9; CDR3aa: CASSASEGVYEQYF; CDR3nt: TGTGCCAGCAGCGCCTCGGAGGGAGTCTACGAGCAGTACTTC
abundance: .; j_gene: TRBJ2-5; d_gene: TRBD2; v_gene: TRBV30; CDR3aa: CAWRSYGTSGRQETQYF; CDR3nt: TGTGCCTGGAGGAGTTACGGGACTAGCGGGAGGCAAGAGACCCAGTACTTC
abundance: few; j_gene: TRBJ2-5; d_gene: TRBD1; v_gene: TRBV28; CDR3aa: CASVTGAIKETQYF; CDR3nt: TGTGCCAGCGTAACAGGGGCGATTAAAGAGACCCAGTACTTC
abundance: .; j_gene: TRBJ1-6; d_gene: .; v_gene: TRBV7-9; CDR3aa: CASSLSTNSPLHF; CDR3nt: TGTGCCAGCAGCTTGAGCACTAATTCACCCCTCCACTTT
abundance: .; j_gene: TRBJ2-1; d_gene: TRBD2; v_gene: TRBV4-2; CDR3aa: CASSHSGRGEQFF; CDR3nt: TGTGCCAGCAGCCATAGCGGGAGGGGTGAGCAGTTCTTC
abundance: .; j_gene: TRBJ1-4; d_gene: .; v_gene: TRBV30; CDR3aa: CAWSHIREGNEKLFF; CDR3nt: TGTGCCTGGAGTCATATCAGGGAAGGTAATGAAAAACTGTTTTTT
abundance: once; j_gene: TRBJ1-5; d_gene: .; v_gene: TRBV28; CDR3aa: CASLPLEGFYSNQPQHF; CDR3nt: TGTGCCAGCCTCCCCCTTGAGGGTTTTTATAGCAATCAGCCCCAGCATTTT
abundance: .; j_gene: TRBJ2-1; d_gene: .; v_gene: TRBV10-3; CDR3aa: CAISERQINEQFF; CDR3nt: TGTGCCATCAGTGAACGCCAGATCAATGAGCAGTTCTTC
abundance: .; j_gene: TRBJ1-1; d_gene: .; v_gene: TRBV6-5; CDR3aa: CASSYLIPRGDTEAFF; CDR3nt: TGTGCCAGCAGTTACCTAATTCCCCGGGGTGACACTGAAGCTTTCTTT
abundance: .; j_gene: TRBJ1-2; d_gene: TRBD1; v_gene: TRBV2; CDR3aa: CASSAGQGRYGYTF; CDR3nt: TGTGCCAGCAGTGCCGGACAGGGGCGTTATGGCTACACCTTC
abundance: .; j_gene: TRBJ1-5; d_gene: TRBD1; v_gene: TRBV19; CDR3aa: CASSIAGQDRAQHF; CDR3nt: TGTGCCAGTAGTATAGCAGGACAGGATCGAGCCCAGCATTTT
abundance: .; j_gene: TRBJ1-1; d_gene: .; v_gene: TRBV5-1; CDR3aa: CASSFRVTGTEAFF; CDR3nt: TGCGCCAGCAGCTTCAGGGTAACAGGCACTGAAGCTTTCTTT
abundance: once; j_gene: TRBJ2-7; d_gene: TRBD1; v_gene: TRBV7-9; CDR3aa: CASSLGTGGGWSSYEQYF; CDR3nt: TGTGCCAGCAGCTTAGGGACAGGGGGCGGCTGGAGCTCCTACGAGCAGTACTTC
abundance: .; j_gene: TRBJ1-1; d_gene: TRBD1; v_gene: TRBV5-4; CDR3aa: CASSWVTGVGTEAFF; CDR3nt: TGTGCCAGCAGCTGGGTAACAGGGGTGGGCACTGAAGCTTTCTTT
abundance: .; j_gene: TRBJ1-2; d_gene: TRBD1; v_gene: TRBV11-2; CDR3aa: CASRGQGQAFGYTF; CDR3nt: TGTGCCAGCAGAGGACAGGGTCAAGCCTTTGGCTACACCTTC
abundance: .; j_gene: TRBJ1-4; d_gene: .; v_gene: TRBV30; CDR3aa: CAWNTGSAALEKLFF; CDR3nt: TGTGCCTGGAATACAGGGTCGGCGGCTCTTGAAAAACTGTTTTTT
abundance: .; j_gene: TRBJ2-5; d_gene: TRBD1; v_gene: TRBV19; CDR3aa: CARPGGEETQYF; CDR3nt: TGTGCCAGACCAGGGGGCGAAGAGACCCAGTACTTC
abundance: .; j_gene: TRBJ2-2; d_gene: TRBD2; v_gene: TRBV6-1; CDR3aa: CASSEQAGGTGELFF; CDR3nt: TGTGCCAGCAGTGAACAAGCGGGAGGGACCGGGGAGCTGTTTTTT
abundance: .; j_gene: TRBJ2-1; d_gene: TRBD2; v_gene: TRBV28; CDR3aa: CASSETSGRSYNEQFF; CDR3nt: TGTGCCAGCAGTGAGACTAGCGGGAGGTCCTACAATGAGCAGTTCTTC
abundance: .; j_gene: TRBJ2-7; d_gene: .; v_gene: TRBV6-6; CDR3aa: CASTFGPPYEQYF; CDR3nt: TGTGCCAGCACCTTTGGGCCTCCCTACGAGCAGTACTTC
abundance: .; j_gene: TRBJ2-7; d_gene: .; v_gene: TRBV7-9; CDR3aa: CASSPHSYEQYF; CDR3nt: TGTGCCAGCAGCCCACACTCCTACGAGCAGTACTTC
abundance: .; j_gene: TRBJ2-7; d_gene: TRBD2; v_gene: TRBV7-2; CDR3aa: CASREAGLSYEQYF; CDR3nt: TGTGCCAGCAGAGAAGCGGGACTCTCCTACGAGCAGTACTTC
abundance: .; j_gene: TRBJ2-7; d_gene: .; v_gene: TRBV7-9; CDR3aa: CASSLEGGEKSYEQYF; CDR3nt: TGTGCCAGCAGCTTAGAGGGGGGGGAAAAATCCTACGAGCAGTACTTC
abundance: .; j_gene: TRBJ1-3; d_gene: TRBD1; v_gene: TRBV9; CDR3aa: CASSVGDSEGNTIYF; CDR3nt: TGTGCCAGCAGCGTAGGGGACAGCGAGGGAAACACCATATATTTT
abundance: few; j_gene: TRBJ1-3; d_gene: .; v_gene: TRBV30; CDR3aa: CAWSPRDTIYF; CDR3nt: TGTGCCTGGAGTCCCAGGGACACCATATATTTT
abundance: .; j_gene: TRBJ2-1; d_gene: TRBD2; v_gene: TRBV4-1; CDR3aa: CASSQASPGRVHNEQFF; CDR3nt: TGCGCCAGCAGCCAAGCGTCCCCCGGGAGGGTACACAATGAGCAGTTCTTC
abundance: once; j_gene: TRBJ2-3; d_gene: TRBD2; v_gene: TRBV4-1; CDR3aa: CASSRGLEVSADTQYF; CDR3nt: TGCGCCAGCAGCCGCGGACTAGAGGTATCGGCAGATACGCAGTATTTT
abundance: .; j_gene: TRBJ2-1; d_gene: .; v_gene: TRBV30; CDR3aa: CAWSVDNEQFF; CDR3nt: TGTGCCTGGAGTGTCGACAATGAGCAGTTCTTC
abundance: .; j_gene: TRBJ2-5; d_gene: .; v_gene: TRBV7-3; CDR3aa: CASSSTAQETQYF; CDR3nt: TGTGCCAGCAGCTCGACAGCCCAAGAGACCCAGTACTTC
abundance: .; j_gene: TRBJ2-7; d_gene: .; v_gene: TRBV7-9; CDR3aa: CASSPQGDEQYF; CDR3nt: TGTGCCAGCAGCCCGCAAGGGGACGAGCAGTACTTC
abundance: .; j_gene: TRBJ1-1; d_gene: .; v_gene: TRBV19; CDR3aa: CASSIAGAPGTEAFF; CDR3nt: TGTGCCAGTAGTATAGCGGGTGCCCCAGGGACTGAAGCTTTCTTT
abundance: .; j_gene: TRBJ2-4; d_gene: TRBD2; v_gene: TRBV9; CDR3aa: CASSRTSGRFGAKNIQYF; CDR3nt: TGTGCCAGCAGCCGGACTAGCGGGAGATTCGGAGCCAAAAACATTCAGTACTTC
abundance: .; j_gene: TRBJ1-4; d_gene: .; v_gene: TRBV5-1; CDR3aa: CASSLVGGFATNEKLFF; CDR3nt: TGCGCCAGCAGCTTAGTAGGAGGGTTTGCAACTAATGAAAAACTGTTTTTT
abundance: .; j_gene: TRBJ2-3; d_gene: TRBD2; v_gene: TRBV19; CDR3aa: CASSGPRGREGLLSTDTQYF; CDR3nt: TGTGCCAGTAGTGGGCCCAGAGGGCGGGAGGGCCTCCTCTCCACAGATACGCAGTATTTT
abundance: .; j_gene: TRBJ2-2; d_gene: .; v_gene: TRBV7-9; CDR3aa: CASSFYPTGELFF; CDR3nt: TGTGCCAGCAGCTTCTACCCCACCGGGGAGCTGTTTTTT
abundance: .; j_gene: TRBJ2-1; d_gene: TRBD1; v_gene: TRBV30; CDR3aa: CAWSRGQGILWEQFF; CDR3nt: TGTGCCTGGAGTCGGGGACAGGGTATTCTCTGGGAGCAGTTCTTC
abundance: .; j_gene: TRBJ2-1; d_gene: .; v_gene: TRBV28; CDR3aa: CASRGTDKGNEQFF; CDR3nt: TGTGCCAGCAGGGGGACTGACAAAGGTAATGAGCAGTTCTTC
abundance: .; j_gene: TRBJ2-5; d_gene: .; v_gene: TRBV5-6; CDR3aa: CASSLSAGGFQETQYF; CDR3nt: TGTGCCAGCAGCTTATCGGCAGGGGGGTTCCAAGAGACCCAGTACTTC
abundance: .; j_gene: TRBJ2-3; d_gene: TRBD2; v_gene: TRBV29-1; CDR3aa: CSVESLAGLAGGPRGDTQYF; CDR3nt: TGCAGCGTTGAATCTTTGGCGGGACTAGCGGGAGGACCCAGGGGAGATACGCAGTATTTT
abundance: .; j_gene: TRBJ2-2; d_gene: TRBD2; v_gene: TRBV9; CDR3aa: CASSSVGGRAWRTGELFF; CDR3nt: TGTGCCAGCTCCTCAGTCGGCGGGAGGGCCTGGAGGACCGGGGAGCTGTTTTTT
abundance: .; j_gene: TRBJ1-2; d_gene: .; v_gene: TRBV28; CDR3aa: CASSRDRYDGYTF; CDR3nt: TGTGCCAGCAGTCGAGACAGGTACGATGGCTACACCTTC
abundance: .; j_gene: TRBJ1-2; d_gene: .; v_gene: TRBV5-4; CDR3aa: CASSLGGGSYGYTF; CDR3nt: TGTGCCAGCAGCTTGGGCGGGGGGTCCTATGGCTACACCTTC
abundance: few; j_gene: TRBJ1-1; d_gene: TRBD1; v_gene: TRBV19; CDR3aa: CASSTGGGIAEAFF; CDR3nt: TGTGCCAGTAGTACGGGAGGGGGCATCGCTGAAGCTTTCTTT
abundance: few; j_gene: TRBJ2-3; d_gene: .; v_gene: TRBV2; CDR3aa: CASVIMTSTDTQYF; CDR3nt: TGTGCCAGTGTTATCATGACTAGCACAGATACGCAGTATTTT
abundance: .; j_gene: TRBJ1-1; d_gene: .; v_gene: TRBV14; CDR3aa: CASSQVPGRAEAFF; CDR3nt: TGTGCCAGCAGCCAAGTCCCAGGGAGGGCTGAAGCTTTCTTT
abundance: .; j_gene: TRBJ1-1; d_gene: .; v_gene: TRBV30; CDR3aa: CAWSHRVAEAFF; CDR3nt: TGTGCCTGGAGTCATAGAGTGGCTGAAGCTTTCTTT
abundance: .; j_gene: TRBJ2-1; d_gene: .; v_gene: TRBV7-9; CDR3aa: CAPWGQGGGAGGYNEQFF; CDR3nt: TGTGCGCCGTGGGGACAGGGGGGGGGAGCGGGAGGGTACAATGAGCAGTTCTTC
abundance: .; j_gene: TRBJ1-5; d_gene: TRBD1; v_gene: TRBV28; CDR3aa: CASNSGGSQPQHF; CDR3nt: TGTGCCAGCAACTCAGGGGGAAGTCAGCCCCAGCATTTT
abundance: .; j_gene: TRBJ1-2; d_gene: TRBD1; v_gene: TRBV28; CDR3aa: CASSRDRGGGYTF; CDR3nt: TGTGCCAGCAGTCGTGACAGGGGCGGAGGCTACACCTTC